The clone carrying this T cell receptor beta chain was detected a few times. This sample is drawn from a study of shared clonotypes between healthy human individuals. This table comes from immunoSEQ multiplex PCR, and its TCRdb copy is limited to in-frame clones, with some not included. This sample has roughly 1 million clones; around four fifths occur once, and the top ten carry 1.4%. This TCR was sampled from a man between 18 and 35 years old in good health. Sample: memory CD4+ T cells sorted from blood. The sample's subset: CD45RA-negative fraction.

The chain's CDR3 is CASSTESSYNSPLHF. The CDR3, as DNA: TGTGCCAGTAGTACGGAGAGCTCCTATAATTCACCCCTCCACTTT. This chain joins TRBV19 and TRBJ1-6; unclear D gene. Trimming removed 4 bases at V and 0 bases at J, with 7 bases between. CDR1 LNHDA and CDR2 SQIVND come from the germline V gene (reference sequence). The CDR3 length is 15 residues.